This T cell receptor beta chain is drawn from a study of blood T cell repertoires in COVID-19. Only in-frame clones appear in the TCRdb table, and some are missing; sequencing was by immunoSEQ multiplex PCR. The sample yields some 200,000 clones, approximately 91% seen once. CDR3 length: 16 residues. Deletions cut 1 base from V and 5 bases from J, with 15 bases between. Germline V gene sequence: CDR1 MGHRA, CDR2 YSYEKL. This sequence originates from a woman aged 40 to 50 with acute or convalescent COVID-19. This chain connects TRBV4-1 to TRBJ1-5; D possibly corresponds to TRBD1 (5 bases). The sequenced sample was peripheral blood. CDR3 in amino acids: CASSQVKGPTHQPQHF. In DNA form, the CDR3 reads TGCGCCAGCAGCCAAGTGAAGGGGCCGACACATCAGCCCCAGCATTTT.